Listed below are T cell receptor beta chains from one sample, sequenced in a study of human T cells and chemical hapten exposure. From the RACE reads, TCRdb called clonotypes with MiXCR, one entry per CDR3 protein. This table has around 80,000 distinct CDR3 sequences, roughly 8.6% appearing once. Sequencing was performed on whole blood. The receptor set was obtained from a male donor in good health. Some clones in this sample may be carry-over from other donors' samples. CDR3s include the opening cysteine and the closing phenylalanine or tryptophan. A D gene is named only where the DNA matches it firmly. Clone size is stated in some rows and not others, as once, few, many or a class when expanded.

abundance,j_gene,v_gene,d_gene,CDR3aa,CDR3nt
many,TRBJ2-2,TRBV7-2,.,CASSREDTGELFF,TGTGCCAGCAGCAGGGAAGACACCGGGGAGCTGTTTTTT
.,TRBJ2-6,TRBV6-2/TRBV6-3,.,CASRTRGTGANVLTF,TGTGCCAGCAGAACAAGGGGGACCGGGGCCAACGTCCTGACTTTC
few,TRBJ2-7,TRBV6-5,.,CASSYSTGGYEQYF,TGTGCCAGCAGTTACTCGACCGGGGGCTACGAGCAGTACTTC
.,TRBJ2-1,TRBV27,.,CASSPSGWVNNEQFF,TGTGCCAGCAGTCCAAGCGGCTGGGTAAACAATGAGCAGTTCTTC
.,TRBJ2-5,TRBV7-2,.,CASSFPGAGETQYF,TGTGCCAGCAGCTTCCCCGGGGCGGGGGAGACCCAGTACTTC
few,TRBJ1-1,TRBV12-3/TRBV12-4,TRBD1,CASSLGQGRRTEAFF,TGTGCCAGCAGTTTGGGACAGGGACGAAGAACTGAAGCTTTCTTT
.,TRBJ2-7,TRBV11-2,.,CASSEGVGGTSSYEQYF,TGTGCCAGCAGCGAGGGGGTCGGGGGGACCTCCTCCTACGAGCAGTACTTC
few,TRBJ2-2,TRBV7-6,.,CASSLRPGQNTGELFF,TGTGCCAGCAGCTTAAGGCCCGGTCAGAACACCGGGGAGCTGTTTTTT
many,TRBJ1-2,TRBV7-8,.,CASSLNSPILFDGYTF,TGTGCCAGCAGCTTAAACTCCCCGATCCTGTTCGATGGCTACACCTTC
few,TRBJ2-2,TRBV6-6,TRBD1,CASSYDRANTGELFF,TGTGCCAGCAGTTACGACAGGGCGAACACCGGGGAGCTGTTTTTT
.,TRBJ2-5,TRBV3-1,.,CASSQESGETQYF,TGTGCCAGCAGCCAAGAATCGGGAGAGACCCAGTACTTC
.,TRBJ2-1,TRBV5-1,.,CASSLGVGPLNNEQFF,TGCGCCAGCAGCTTGGGGGTGGGTCCGTTAAACAATGAGCAGTTCTTC
.,TRBJ2-6,TRBV7-8,.,CASSLARTRRHVLTF,TGTGCCAGCAGCTTAGCCCGGACACGAAGACACGTCCTGACTTTC
few,TRBJ1-1,TRBV12-3/TRBV12-4,.,CASSFPYFDRSMNTEAFF,TGTGCCAGCAGTTTTCCCTATTTCGACAGGTCTATGAACACTGAAGCTTTCTTT
few,TRBJ2-7,TRBV6-1,.,CATNLAAQPSYEQYF,TGTGCCACCAACTTAGCGGCCCAACCTTCCTACGAGCAGTACTTC
many,TRBJ1-6,TRBV7-9,TRBD1,CASSLSSRDRGNSPLHF,TGTGCCAGCAGCTTAAGTAGCCGGGACAGGGGAAATTCACCCCTCCACTTT
few,TRBJ2-3,TRBV2,.,CASSPSGGNAQYF,TGTGCCAGCAGCCCTAGTGGTGGGAATGCGCAGTATTTT
.,TRBJ2-7,TRBV18,.,CASSDGPSYEQYF,TGTGCCAGTTCGGACGGCCCCTCCTACGAGCAGTACTTC
.,TRBJ1-1,TRBV20-1,.,CSAPREGRNTEAFF,TGCAGTGCGCCCCGGGAGGGGAGAAACACTGAAGCTTTCTTT
.,TRBJ2-3,TRBV5-6,TRBD2,CASSPGTRTTDTQYF,TGTGCCAGCAGCCCCGGGACTAGGACCACAGATACGCAGTATTTT
few,TRBJ2-4,TRBV30,TRBD1,CAWSGQGTGNIQYF,TGTGCCTGGAGTGGACAGGGGACCGGAAACATTCAGTACTTC
few,TRBJ2-2,TRBV11-1,.,CASSPDQGRAGELFF,TGTGCCAGCAGTCCCGACCAGGGTAGGGCCGGGGAGCTGTTTTTT
few,TRBJ2-7,TRBV6-5,.,CASSYSTLPAYEQYF,TGTGCCAGCAGTTACTCTACCCTTCCAGCCTACGAGCAGTACTTC
few,TRBJ2-7,TRBV19,TRBD2,CASSSLRDGGTYEQYF,TGTGCCAGTAGTTCTCTCCGGGACGGGGGGACCTACGAGCAGTACTTC
.,TRBJ2-5,TRBV5-4,.,CASSSADRQETQYF,TGTGCCAGCAGCTCGGCCGACAGACAAGAGACCCAGTACTTC
few,TRBJ1-5,TRBV2,.,CASSGQGRQPQHF,TGTGCCAGCAGCGGGCAGGGGAGGCAGCCCCAGCATTTT
few,TRBJ1-5,TRBV27,TRBD1,CASSSNDATGKYGQPQHF,TGTGCCAGCAGTTCCAATGACGCGACAGGGAAGTACGGGCAGCCCCAGCATTTT
many,TRBJ1-5,TRBV10-3,.,CAISEGTPSNQPQHF,TGTGCCATCAGTGAGGGAACACCAAGCAATCAGCCCCAGCATTTT
.,TRBJ2-3,TRBV6-5,.,CASRGPTDTQYF,TGTGCCAGCAGGGGTCCAACAGATACGCAGTATTTT
.,TRBJ2-1,TRBV12-3/TRBV12-4,.,CASSLAQGGEQFF,TGTGCCAGCAGTTTAGCCCAAGGCGGTGAGCAGTTCTTC
few,TRBJ2-3,TRBV12-3/TRBV12-4,.,CASMSGGITDTQYF,TGTGCCAGCATGTCGGGGGGCATCACAGATACGCAGTATTTT
few,TRBJ2-7,TRBV11-2,.,CASSSRTGLREQYF,TGTGCCAGCAGTTCCCGGACGGGACTTCGCGAGCAGTACTTC
few,TRBJ1-2,TRBV3-1,.,CASSQVGEVNYGYTF,TGTGCCAGCAGCCAAGTGGGGGAGGTAAACTATGGCTACACCTTC
many,TRBJ2-7,TRBV6-5,TRBD1,CASSQGQGGYEQYF,TGTGCCAGCAGTCAGGGACAGGGAGGATACGAGCAGTACTTC
.,TRBJ2-1,TRBV5-1,.,CASSLVGTFRDEQFF,TGCGCCAGCAGCTTGGTAGGGACATTCCGCGATGAGCAGTTCTTC
few,TRBJ2-5,TRBV6-1,TRBD1,CASSLDRGRETQYF,TGTGCCAGCAGTTTGGACAGGGGTCGTGAGACCCAGTACTTC
.,TRBJ2-1,TRBV12-3/TRBV12-4,.,CASSLEGNDEQFF,TGTGCCAGCAGTTTAGAAGGGAACGATGAGCAGTTCTTC
many,TRBJ2-3,TRBV3-1,.,CASSQDPSWSTDTQYF,TGTGCCAGCAGCCAAGATCCCTCCTGGAGCACAGATACGCAGTATTTT
few,TRBJ2-5,TRBV27,TRBD2,CASSPRLAGPLGETQYF,TGTGCCAGCAGTCCCCGACTAGCGGGACCCCTCGGGGAGACCCAGTACTTC
.,TRBJ2-1,TRBV7-9,TRBD2,CASSRGTSGGTAYNEQFF,TGTGCCAGCAGCCGAGGGACTAGCGGGGGGACTGCCTACAATGAGCAGTTCTTC
.,TRBJ1-4,TRBV7-9,TRBD1,CASSSGTGEQNEKLFF,TGTGCCAGCAGCAGCGGGACAGGCGAACAAAATGAAAAACTGTTTTTT
.,TRBJ1-6,TRBV12-3/TRBV12-4,.,CASRDSHNSPLHF,TGTGCCAGCAGGGACAGTCATAATTCACCCCTCCACTTT
.,TRBJ2-6,TRBV4-3,.,CASSQVTAGANVLTF,TGCGCCAGCAGCCAAGTAACAGCTGGGGCCAACGTCCTGACTTTC
many,TRBJ1-1,TRBV12-3/TRBV12-4,.,CASSLYRGTEAFF,TGTGCCAGCAGCCTCTACCGGGGTACTGAAGCTTTCTTT
many,TRBJ1-2,TRBV10-3,.,CAISTDHYGYTF,TGTGCCATCTCGACAGACCACTATGGCTACACCTTC
.,TRBJ1-1,TRBV13,TRBD1,CASSHAGGTTLNTEAFF,TGTGCCAGCAGCCACGCAGGGGGCACAACCCTGAACACTGAAGCTTTCTTT
.,TRBJ2-1,TRBV18,TRBD2,CATKTGTSVNEQFF,TGTGCCACCAAAACCGGGACTAGCGTAAATGAGCAGTTCTTC
few,TRBJ2-5,TRBV5-1,.,CASSLAPGGETQYF,TGCGCCAGCAGCTTGGCGCCTGGGGGAGAGACCCAGTACTTC